This TCR beta chain came from a study of blood T cells in healthy people across ages. The sample, around 10 milliliters of peripheral blood, was drawn from each donor. This CDR3 spans 14 amino acids. With 7 bases clipped from V and 3 bases from J, the junction kept 7 bases outside the gene matches. CDR1 SQVTM and CDR2 ANQGSEA come from the germline V gene. There are a few counts of this clonotype. The target antigen is unknown. The study's findings and limits: PBMCs were not sorted, which prevented a conclusive comparison of naive versus antigen-experienced cells. The long-lived group displayed more naive CD4+ cells, plus higher diversity, than the aged donors did.

A J-beta primer mix and a sample-barcoded 5' primer were used in a second PCR of about 6 to 12 cycles. The template-switch adaptor was a 5' adaptor with 12 random nucleotides. It tagged each cDNA molecule. TCRdb analysed the 5' RACE reads with MiXCR anew, one entry per CDR3 protein. The sample contains 1.5 million to 2 million distinct CDR3 sequences, about 50% of which appear only once. The chain links TRBV29-1 to TRBJ1-5; 9 bases agree with TRBD1. The receptor was derived from a woman aged 35 to 49 in good health. Sequencing input: blood. CDR3 sequence: CSARGQGINQPQHF. The CDR3 DNA reads as TGCAGCGCGAGGGGACAGGGTATCAATCAGCCCCAGCATTTT.